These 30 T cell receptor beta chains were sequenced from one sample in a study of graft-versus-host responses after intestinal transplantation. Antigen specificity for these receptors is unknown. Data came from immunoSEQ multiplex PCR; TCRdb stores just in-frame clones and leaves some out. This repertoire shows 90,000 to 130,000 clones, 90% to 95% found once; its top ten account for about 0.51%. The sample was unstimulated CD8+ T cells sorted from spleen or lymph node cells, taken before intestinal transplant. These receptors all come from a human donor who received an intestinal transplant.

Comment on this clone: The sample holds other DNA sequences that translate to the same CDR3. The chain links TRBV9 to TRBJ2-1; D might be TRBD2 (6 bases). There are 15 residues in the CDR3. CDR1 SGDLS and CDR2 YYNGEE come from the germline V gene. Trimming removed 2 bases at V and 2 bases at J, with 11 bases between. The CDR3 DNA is TGTGCCAGCAGCGTCGGGGGTGGGACCTACAATGAGCAGTTCTTC. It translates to CASSVGGGTYNEQFF. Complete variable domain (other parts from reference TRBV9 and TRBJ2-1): DSGVTQTPKHLITATGQRVTLRCSPRSGDLSVYWYQQSLDQGLQFLIQYYNGEERAKGNILERFSAQQFPDLHSELNLSSLELGDSALYFCASSVGGGTYNEQFFGPGTRLTVL.

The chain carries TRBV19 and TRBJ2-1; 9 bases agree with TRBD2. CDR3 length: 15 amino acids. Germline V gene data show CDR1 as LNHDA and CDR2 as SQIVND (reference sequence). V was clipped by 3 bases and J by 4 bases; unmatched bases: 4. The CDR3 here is CASSMKLAGYNEQFF. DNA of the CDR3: TGTGCCAGTAGTATGAAACTAGCGGGTTACAATGAGCAGTTCTTC.

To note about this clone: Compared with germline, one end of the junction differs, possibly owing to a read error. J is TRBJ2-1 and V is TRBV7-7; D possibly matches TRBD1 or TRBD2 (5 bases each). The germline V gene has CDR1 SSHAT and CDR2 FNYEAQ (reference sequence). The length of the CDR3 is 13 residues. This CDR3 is CASSLLLRGEQFF. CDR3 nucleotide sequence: TGTGCTAGCAGCTTATTGCTGAGGGGTGAGCAGTTCTTC. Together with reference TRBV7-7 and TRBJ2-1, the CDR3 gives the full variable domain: GAGVSQSPRYKVTKRGQDVTLRCDPISSHATLYWYQQALGQGPEFLTYFNYEAQPDKSGLPSDRFSAERPEGSISTLTIQRTEQRDSAMYRCASSLLLRGEQFFGPGTRLTVL.

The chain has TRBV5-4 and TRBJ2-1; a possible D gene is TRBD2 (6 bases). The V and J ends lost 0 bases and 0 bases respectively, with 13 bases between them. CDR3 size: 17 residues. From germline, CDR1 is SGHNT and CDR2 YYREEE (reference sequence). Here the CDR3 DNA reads TGTGCCAGCAGCTTGGCCTCCGCGGGGAGCTCCTACAATGAGCAGTTCTTC. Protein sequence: CASSLASAGSSYNEQFF.

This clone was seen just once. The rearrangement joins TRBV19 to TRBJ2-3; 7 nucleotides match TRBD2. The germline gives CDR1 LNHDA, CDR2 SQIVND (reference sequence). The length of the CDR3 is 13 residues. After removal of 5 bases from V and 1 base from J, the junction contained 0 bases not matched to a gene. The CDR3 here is CASSGGGTDTQYF. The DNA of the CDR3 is TGTGCCAGTAGTGGGGGGGGCACAGATACGCAGTATTTT.

In DNA, the CDR3 is TGTGCCAGTAGTATTATTCCCGTACCCAATCAGCCCCAGCATTTT. Protein product: CASSIIPVPNQPQHF. V gene TRBV19 combines with J gene TRBJ1-5, with D unclear. The CDR3 has 15 residues. Germline-derived CDR1 and CDR2 are LNHDA and SQIVND (reference sequence). V lost 3 bases and J 3 bases, leaving 12 bases between the germline ends.

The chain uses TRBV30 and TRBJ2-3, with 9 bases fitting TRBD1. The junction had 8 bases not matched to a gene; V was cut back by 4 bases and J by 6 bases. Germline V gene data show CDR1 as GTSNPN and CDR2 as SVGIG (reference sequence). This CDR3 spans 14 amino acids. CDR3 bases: TGTGCCTGGAACCGGGACAGGGTAATGGATACGCAGTATTTT. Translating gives CAWNRDRVMDTQYF.

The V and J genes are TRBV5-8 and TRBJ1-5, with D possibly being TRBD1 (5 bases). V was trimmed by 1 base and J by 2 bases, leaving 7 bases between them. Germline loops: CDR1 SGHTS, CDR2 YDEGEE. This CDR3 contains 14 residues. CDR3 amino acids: CASSLSQGNQPQHF. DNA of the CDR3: TGTGCCAGCAGCTTGTCACAGGGCAATCAGCCCCAGCATTTT.

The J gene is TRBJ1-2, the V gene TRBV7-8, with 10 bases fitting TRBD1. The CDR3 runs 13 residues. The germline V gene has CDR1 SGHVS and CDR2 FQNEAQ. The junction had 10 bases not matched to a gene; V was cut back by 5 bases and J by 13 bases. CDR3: CASSEGQGVPCTF. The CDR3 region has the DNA TGTGCCAGCAGCGAAGGACAGGGGGTCCCTTGCACCTTC.

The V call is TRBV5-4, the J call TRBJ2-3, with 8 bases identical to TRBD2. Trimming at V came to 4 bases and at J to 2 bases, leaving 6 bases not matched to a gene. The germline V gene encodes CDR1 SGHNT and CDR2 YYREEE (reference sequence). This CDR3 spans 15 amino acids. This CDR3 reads CASSQGLEFTDTQYF. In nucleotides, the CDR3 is TGTGCCAGCAGCCAGGGACTAGAATTCACAGATACGCAGTATTTT.

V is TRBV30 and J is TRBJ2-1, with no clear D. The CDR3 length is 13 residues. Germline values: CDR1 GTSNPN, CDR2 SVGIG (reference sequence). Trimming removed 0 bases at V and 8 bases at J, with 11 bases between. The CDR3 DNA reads TGTGCCTGGAGTGTATATAAGGCGCATGAGCAGTTCTTC. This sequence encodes CAWSVYKAHEQFF.

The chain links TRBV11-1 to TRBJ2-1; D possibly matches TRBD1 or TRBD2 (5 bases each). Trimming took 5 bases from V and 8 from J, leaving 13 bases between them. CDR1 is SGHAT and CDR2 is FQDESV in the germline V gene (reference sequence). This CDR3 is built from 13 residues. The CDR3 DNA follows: TGTGCCAGCAGCGCCACTTTGGGGGATGAGCAGTTCTTC. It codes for CASSATLGDEQFF. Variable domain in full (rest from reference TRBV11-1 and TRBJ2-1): EAEVAQSPRYKITEKSQAVAFWCDPISGHATLYWYRQILGQGPELLVQFQDESVVDDSQLPKDRFSAERLKGVDSTLKIQPAELGDSAMYLCASSATLGDEQFFGPGTRLTVL.

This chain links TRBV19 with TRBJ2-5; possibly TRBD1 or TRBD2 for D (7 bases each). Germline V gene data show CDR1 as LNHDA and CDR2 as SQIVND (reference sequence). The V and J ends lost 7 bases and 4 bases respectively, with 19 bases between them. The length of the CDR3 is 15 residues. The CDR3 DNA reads TGTGCCAGTACCCCAGGGGGGGGCGAGGGAGAGACCCAGTACTTC. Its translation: CASTPGGGEGETQYF.

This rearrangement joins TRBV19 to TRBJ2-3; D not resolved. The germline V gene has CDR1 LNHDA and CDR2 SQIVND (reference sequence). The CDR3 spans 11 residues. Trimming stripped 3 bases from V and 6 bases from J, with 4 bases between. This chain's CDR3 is CASSILDTQYF. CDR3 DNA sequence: TGTGCCAGTAGTATTCTGGATACGCAGTATTTT.

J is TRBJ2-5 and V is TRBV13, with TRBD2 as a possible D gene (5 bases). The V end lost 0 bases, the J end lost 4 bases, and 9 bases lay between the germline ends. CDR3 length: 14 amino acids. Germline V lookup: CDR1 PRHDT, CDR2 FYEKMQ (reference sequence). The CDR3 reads CASSLGQGRETQYF. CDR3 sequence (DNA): TGTGCCAGCAGCTTAGGGCAAGGGAGAGAGACCCAGTACTTC.

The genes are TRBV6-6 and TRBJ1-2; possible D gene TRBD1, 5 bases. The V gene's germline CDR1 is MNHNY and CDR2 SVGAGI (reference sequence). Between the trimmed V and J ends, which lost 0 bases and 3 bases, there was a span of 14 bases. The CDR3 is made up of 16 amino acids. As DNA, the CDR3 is TGTGCCAGCAGTTACTCGAGGGATCAGGGTGACTATGGCTACACCTTC. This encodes CASSYSRDQGDYGYTF.

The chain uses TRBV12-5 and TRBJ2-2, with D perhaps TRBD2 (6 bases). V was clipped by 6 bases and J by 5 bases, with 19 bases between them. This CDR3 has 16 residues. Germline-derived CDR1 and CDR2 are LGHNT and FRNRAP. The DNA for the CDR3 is TGTGCTAGTGGCCGCCGGGGGACCCTTGGTACCGGGGAGCTGTTTTTT. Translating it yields CASGRRGTLGTGELFF.

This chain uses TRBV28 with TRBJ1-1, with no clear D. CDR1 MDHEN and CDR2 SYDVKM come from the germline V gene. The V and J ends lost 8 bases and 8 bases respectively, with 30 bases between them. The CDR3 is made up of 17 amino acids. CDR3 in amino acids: CASGPGGLGGPSREAFF. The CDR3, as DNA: TGTGCCAGCGGTCCGGGTGGTTTGGGCGGGCCATCCCGGGAAGCTTTCTTT.

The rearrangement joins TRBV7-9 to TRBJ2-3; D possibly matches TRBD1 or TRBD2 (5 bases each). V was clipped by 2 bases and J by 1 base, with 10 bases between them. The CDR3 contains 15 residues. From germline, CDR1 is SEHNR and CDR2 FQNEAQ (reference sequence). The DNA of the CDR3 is TGTGCCAGCAGCTTAAGTCTGGGGGGCACAGATACGCAGTATTTT. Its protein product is CASSLSLGGTDTQYF.

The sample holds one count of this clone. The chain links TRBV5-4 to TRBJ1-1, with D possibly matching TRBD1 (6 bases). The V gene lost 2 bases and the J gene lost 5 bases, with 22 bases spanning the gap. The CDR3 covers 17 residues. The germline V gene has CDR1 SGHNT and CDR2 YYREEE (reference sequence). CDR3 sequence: CASSFPTSGALGTEAFF. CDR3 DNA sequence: TGTGCCAGCAGCTTTCCGACCTCAGGGGCCCTGGGAACTGAAGCTTTCTTT.

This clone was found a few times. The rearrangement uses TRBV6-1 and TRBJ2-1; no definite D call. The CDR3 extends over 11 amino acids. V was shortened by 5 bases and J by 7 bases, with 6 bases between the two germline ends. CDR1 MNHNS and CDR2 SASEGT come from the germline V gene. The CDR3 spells CASSRWNEQFF. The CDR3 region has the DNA TGTGCCAGCAGTAGGTGGAATGAGCAGTTCTTC.

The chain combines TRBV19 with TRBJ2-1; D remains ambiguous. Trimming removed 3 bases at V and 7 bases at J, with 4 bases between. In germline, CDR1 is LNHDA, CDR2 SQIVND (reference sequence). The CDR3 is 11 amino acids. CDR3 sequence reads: CASSMQNEQFF. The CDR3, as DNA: TGTGCCAGTAGTATGCAAAATGAGCAGTTCTTC.

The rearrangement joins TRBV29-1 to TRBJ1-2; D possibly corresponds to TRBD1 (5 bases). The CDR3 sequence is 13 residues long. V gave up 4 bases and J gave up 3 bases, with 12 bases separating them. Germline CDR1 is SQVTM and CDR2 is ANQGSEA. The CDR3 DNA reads TGCAGCGTTGTGGGGGGAAAGGACTATGGCTACACCTTC. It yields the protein CSVVGGKDYGYTF. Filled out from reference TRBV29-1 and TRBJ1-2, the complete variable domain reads SAVISQKPSRDICQRGTSLTIQCQVDSQVTMMFWYRQQPGQSLTLIATANQGSEATYESGFVIDKFPISRPNLTFSTLTVSNMSPEDSSIYLCSVVGGKDYGYTFGSGTRLTVV.

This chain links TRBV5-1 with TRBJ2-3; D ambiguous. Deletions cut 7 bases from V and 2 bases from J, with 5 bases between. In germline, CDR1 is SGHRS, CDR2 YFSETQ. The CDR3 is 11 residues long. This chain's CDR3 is CASGFTDTQYF. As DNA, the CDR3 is TGCGCCAGCGGATTCACAGATACGCAGTATTTT.

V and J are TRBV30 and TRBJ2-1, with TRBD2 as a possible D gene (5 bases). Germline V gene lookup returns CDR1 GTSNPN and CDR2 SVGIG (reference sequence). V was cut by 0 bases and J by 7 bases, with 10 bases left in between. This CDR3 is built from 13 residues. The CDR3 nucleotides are TGTGCCTGGAGTGTACTAGATAGGAATGAGCAGTTCTTC. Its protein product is CAWSVLDRNEQFF.

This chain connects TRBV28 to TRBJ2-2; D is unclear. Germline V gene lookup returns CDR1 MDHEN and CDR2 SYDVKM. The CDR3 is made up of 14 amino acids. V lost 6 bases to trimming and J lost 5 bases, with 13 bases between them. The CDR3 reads CASRTLLRTGELFF. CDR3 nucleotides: TGTGCCAGCAGAACCCTGCTAAGGACCGGGGAGCTGTTTTTT.

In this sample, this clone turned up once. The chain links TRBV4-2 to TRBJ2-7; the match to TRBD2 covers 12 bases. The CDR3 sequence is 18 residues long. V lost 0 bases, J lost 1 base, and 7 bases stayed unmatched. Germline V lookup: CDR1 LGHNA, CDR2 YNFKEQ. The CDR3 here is CASSQEAGLAGPSYEQYF. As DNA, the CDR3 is TGTGCCAGCAGCCAAGAGGCGGGACTAGCGGGTCCTTCCTACGAGCAGTACTTC.

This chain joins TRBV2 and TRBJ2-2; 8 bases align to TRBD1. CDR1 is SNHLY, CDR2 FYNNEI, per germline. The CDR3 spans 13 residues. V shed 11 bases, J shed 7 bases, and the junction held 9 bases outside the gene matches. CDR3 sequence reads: CARTGGLVGELFF. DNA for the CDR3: TGTGCCCGCACAGGGGGGCTGGTCGGGGAGCTGTTTTTT.

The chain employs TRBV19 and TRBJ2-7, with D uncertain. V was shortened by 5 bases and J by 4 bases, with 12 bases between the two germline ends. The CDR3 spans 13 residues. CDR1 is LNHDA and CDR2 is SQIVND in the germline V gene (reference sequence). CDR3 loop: CASSLGSKYEQYF. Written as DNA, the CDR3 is TGTGCCAGTAGTTTGGGTAGTAAATACGAGCAGTACTTC.

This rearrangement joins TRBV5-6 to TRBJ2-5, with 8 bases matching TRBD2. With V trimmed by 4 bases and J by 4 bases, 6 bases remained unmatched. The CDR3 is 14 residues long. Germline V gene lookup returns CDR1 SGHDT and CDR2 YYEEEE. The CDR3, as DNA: TGTGCCAGCAGCCAAGGACTAGCTCCAGAGACCCAGTACTTC. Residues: CASSQGLAPETQYF.